Presented here are 5 T cell receptor beta chains from one specimen sequenced in a study of molecular identifiers for immune sequencing clone quantification. TCRdb fed the PCR reads into MiXCR, producing one record per CDR3 protein. The sample lists around 470,000 distinct CDR3 sequences, about a fifth occurring once. The specimen was naive CD8+ T cells from blood, with Jurkat cell RNA spiked in. Subset in this sample: FACS-sorted CD8+CD4-CCR7+CD45RA+ naive T cells. These receptors came from a human donor in good health. Some libraries in this study had Jurkat cell RNA spiked in.

This clonotype was seen many times. The chain uses TRBV12-3 or TRBV12-4 and TRBJ2-7; D is possibly TRBD2 (5 bases). Trimming pared 6 bases from V and 0 bases from J, leaving 12 bases between. The CDR3 consists of 14 residues. The CDR3 sequence: CASSLSGSSYEQYF. Here the CDR3 DNA reads TGTGCCAGCAGCTTGTCGGGGAGCTCCTACGAGCAGTACTTC.

The chain couples TRBV6-5 to TRBJ2-6; D is perhaps TRBD1 (6 bases). V gave up 6 bases and J gave up 0 bases, with 12 bases separating them. The CDR3 has 16 residues. The V gene's germline CDR1 is MNHEY and CDR2 SVGAGI. CDR3 amino acids: CASRSTGSSGANVLTF. CDR3 nucleotides: TGTGCCAGCAGATCAACAGGGAGCTCTGGGGCCAACGTCCTGACTTTC.

This clonotype was seen a handful of times. The chain links TRBV7-9 to TRBJ2-3, with TRBD1 identical over 11 bases. Per germline, CDR1 SEHNR and CDR2 FQNEAQ (reference sequence). The CDR3 covers 17 residues. V dropped 5 bases and J dropped 4; count of bases not matched to a gene: 11. The CDR3 nucleotides are TGTGCCAGCAGCCTACCTCTTTCGGGACAGGGGGCAGATACGCAGTATTTT. Its translation: CASSLPLSGQGADTQYF. The whole variable domain, filled in from reference TRBV7-9 and TRBJ2-3, reads DTGVSQNPRHKITKRGQNVTFRCDPISEHNRLYWYRQTLGQGPEFLTYFQNEAQLEKSRLLSDRFSAERPKGSFSTLEIQRTEQGDSAMYLCASSLPLSGQGADTQYFGPGTRLTVL.

This clonotype was detected ten times or more. CDR3 sequence: CASSLVYEQYF. Written as DNA, the CDR3 is TGTGCCAGCAGCTTGGTTTACGAGCAGTACTTC. The gene calls are TRBV5-5 and TRBJ2-7; D unresolved. The length of the CDR3 is 11 residues. The ends were cut back, 0 bases at V and 4 bases at J, with 2 bases in the middle. The germline V gene has CDR1 SGHKS and CDR2 YYEKEE (reference sequence).

The chain links TRBV7-9 to TRBJ2-6, with D unresolved. V gave up 5 bases and J gave up 2 bases, with 7 bases separating them. Germline V gives CDR1 SEHNR, CDR2 FQNEAQ (reference sequence). This CDR3 comprises 14 residues. For the CDR3, the DNA is TGTGCCAGCAGCCCCAGAGCTGGGGCCAACGTCCTGACTTTC. As protein: CASSPRAGANVLTF.